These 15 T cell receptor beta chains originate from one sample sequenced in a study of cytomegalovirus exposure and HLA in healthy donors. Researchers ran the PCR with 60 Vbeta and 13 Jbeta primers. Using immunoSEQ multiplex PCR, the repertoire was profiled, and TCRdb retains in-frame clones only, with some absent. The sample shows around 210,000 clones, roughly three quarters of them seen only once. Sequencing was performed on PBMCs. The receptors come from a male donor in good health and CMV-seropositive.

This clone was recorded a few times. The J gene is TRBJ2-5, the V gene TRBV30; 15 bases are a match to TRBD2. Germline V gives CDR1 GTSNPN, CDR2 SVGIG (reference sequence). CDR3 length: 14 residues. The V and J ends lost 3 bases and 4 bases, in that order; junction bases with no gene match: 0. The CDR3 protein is CAWRGLAGGETQYF. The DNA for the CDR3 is TGTGCCTGGAGGGGACTAGCGGGAGGAGAGACCCAGTACTTC. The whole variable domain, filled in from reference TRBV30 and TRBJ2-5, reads SQTIHQWPATLVQPVGSPLSLECTVEGTSNPNLYWYRQAAGRGLQLLFYSVGIGQISSEVPQNLSASRPQDRQFILSSKKLLLSDSGFYLCAWRGLAGGETQYFGPGTRLLVL.

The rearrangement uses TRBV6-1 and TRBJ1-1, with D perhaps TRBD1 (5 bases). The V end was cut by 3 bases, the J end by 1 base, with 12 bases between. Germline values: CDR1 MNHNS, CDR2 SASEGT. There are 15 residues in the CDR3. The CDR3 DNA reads TGTGCCAGCAGTGAGTCCCGGGGGTGGAACACTGAAGCTTTCTTT. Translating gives CASSESRGWNTEAFF.

CDR3 in amino acids: CASSPDGTGSPLHF. CDR3 in DNA: TGTGCCAGCAGCCCCGATGGGACAGGGTCACCCCTCCACTTT. The chain uses TRBV7-9 and TRBJ1-6; 9 bases are shared with TRBD1. The length of the CDR3 is 14 residues. CDR1 and CDR2 (germline): SEHNR, FQNEAQ (reference sequence). Losses at the gene ends were 5 bases for V and 10 bases for J; bases not matched to a gene: 6.

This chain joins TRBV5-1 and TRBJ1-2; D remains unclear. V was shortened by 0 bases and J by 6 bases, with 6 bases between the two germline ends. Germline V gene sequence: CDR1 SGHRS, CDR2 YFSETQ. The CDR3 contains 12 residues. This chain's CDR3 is CASSLAEDGYTF. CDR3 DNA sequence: TGCGCCAGCAGCTTGGCCGAGGATGGCTACACCTTC. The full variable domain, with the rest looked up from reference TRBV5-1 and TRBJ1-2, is KAGVTQTPRYLIKTRGQQVTLSCSPISGHRSVSWYQQTPGQGLQFLFEYFSETQRNKGNFPGRFSGRQFSNSRSEMNVSTLELGDSALYLCASSLAEDGYTFGSGTRLTVV.

Written as DNA, the CDR3 is TGTGCCAGCAGCTTAGATAGGACTAGCGGGACAGATACGCAGTATTTT. As protein: CASSLDRTSGTDTQYF. The chain carries TRBV11-2 and TRBJ2-3; 11 nucleotides line up with TRBD2. Germline CDR1 and CDR2: SGHAT and FQNNGV. V was clipped by 0 bases and J by 3 bases; unmatched bases: 2. The CDR3 runs to 16 residues.

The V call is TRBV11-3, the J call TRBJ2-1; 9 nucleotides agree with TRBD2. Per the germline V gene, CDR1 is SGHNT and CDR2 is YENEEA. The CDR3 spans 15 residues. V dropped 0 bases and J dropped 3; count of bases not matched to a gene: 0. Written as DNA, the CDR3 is TGTGCCAGCAGCTTAGATAGCGGGGGCTACAATGAGCAGTTCTTC. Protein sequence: CASSLDSGGYNEQFF.

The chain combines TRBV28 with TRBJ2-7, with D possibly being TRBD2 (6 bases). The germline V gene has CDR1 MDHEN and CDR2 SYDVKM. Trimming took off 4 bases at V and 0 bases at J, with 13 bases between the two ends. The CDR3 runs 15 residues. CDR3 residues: CASSSPGTHSYEQYF. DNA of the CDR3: TGTGCCAGCAGTTCTCCCGGGACTCACTCCTACGAGCAGTACTTC.

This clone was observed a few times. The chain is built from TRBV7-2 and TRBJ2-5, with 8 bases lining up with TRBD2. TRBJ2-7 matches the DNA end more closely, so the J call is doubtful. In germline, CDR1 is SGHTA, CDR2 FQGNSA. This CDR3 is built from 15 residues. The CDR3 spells CASSLGSGDTYEQYF. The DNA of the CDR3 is TGTGCCAGCAGCTTAGGTAGCGGGGACACCTACGAGCAGTACTTC.

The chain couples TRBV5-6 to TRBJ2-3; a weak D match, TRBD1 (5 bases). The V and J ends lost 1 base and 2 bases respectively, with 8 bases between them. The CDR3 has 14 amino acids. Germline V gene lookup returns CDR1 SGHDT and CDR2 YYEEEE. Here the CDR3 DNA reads TGTGCCAGCAGCTTGAACAGGAACACAGATACGCAGTATTTT. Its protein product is CASSLNRNTDTQYF.

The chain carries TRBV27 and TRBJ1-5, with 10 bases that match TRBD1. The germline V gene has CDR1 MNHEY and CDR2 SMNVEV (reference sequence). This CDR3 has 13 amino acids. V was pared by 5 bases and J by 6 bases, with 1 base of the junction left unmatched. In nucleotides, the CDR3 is TGTGCCAGCAGTCGACAGGGGGCTCAGCCCCAGCATTTT. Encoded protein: CASSRQGAQPQHF.

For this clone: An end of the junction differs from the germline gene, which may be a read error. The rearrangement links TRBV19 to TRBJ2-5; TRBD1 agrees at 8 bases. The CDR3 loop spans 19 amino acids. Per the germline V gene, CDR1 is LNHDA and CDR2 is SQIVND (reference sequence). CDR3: CASSIIGQGRRDARETQYF. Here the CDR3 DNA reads TGTGCCAGCAGTATCATAGGACAGGGACGCCGGGACGCTCGGGAGACCCAGTACTTC.

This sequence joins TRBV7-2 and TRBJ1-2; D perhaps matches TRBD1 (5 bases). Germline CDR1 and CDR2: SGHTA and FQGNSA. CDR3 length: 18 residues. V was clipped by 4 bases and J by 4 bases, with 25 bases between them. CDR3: CASSSPNYYRQMGYGYTF. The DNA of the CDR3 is TGTGCCAGCAGCTCACCCAACTATTATAGACAGATGGGCTATGGCTACACCTTC.

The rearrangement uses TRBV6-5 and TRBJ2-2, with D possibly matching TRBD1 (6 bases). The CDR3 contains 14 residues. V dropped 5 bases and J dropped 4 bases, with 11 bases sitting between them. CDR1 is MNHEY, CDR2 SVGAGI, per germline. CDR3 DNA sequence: TGTGCCAGCAGTCCCGACAGGACCACCGGGGAGCTGTTTTTT. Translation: CASSPDRTTGELFF.

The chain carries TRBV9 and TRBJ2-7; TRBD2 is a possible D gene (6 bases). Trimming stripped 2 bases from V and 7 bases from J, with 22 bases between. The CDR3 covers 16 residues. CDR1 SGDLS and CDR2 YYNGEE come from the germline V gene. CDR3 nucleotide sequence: TGTGCCAGCAGCGTCGACCCGGGATCTTTAAGCGGGGAGCAGTACTTC. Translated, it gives CASSVDPGSLSGEQYF.

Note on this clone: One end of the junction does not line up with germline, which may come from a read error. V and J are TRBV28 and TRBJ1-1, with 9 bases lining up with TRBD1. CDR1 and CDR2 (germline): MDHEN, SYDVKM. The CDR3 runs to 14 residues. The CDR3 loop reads CASSFFRTGESPPF. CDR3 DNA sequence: TGTGCCAGCAGTTTTTTTCGGACAGGGGAGTCTCCCCCGTTT.